This T cell receptor (beta chain) was captured by sequencing in a study of tumor-infiltrating lymphocytes in primary liver carcinoma. On this clonotype: Its target is not known. No conserved phenylalanine or tryptophan ends this CDR3, so it is likely a read error.

Points from the study as a whole: When set against blood, tumors had a significantly higher top-250-clone fraction (p = 0.039).

Unsorted bulk tissue of about 19-31 mg yielded co-extracted RNA and DNA. Starting from around 0.45 ug of total RNA, TCR beta cDNA was produced with a primer in the constant region. Libraries covering TCR beta were generated through three nested multiplex PCR rounds (using a slightly modified ARM-PCR). Both of the initial two PCR rounds ran for around 9 cycles and employed TRBV1-TRBV30 forward primers alongside a C-beta reverse primer. TCRdb redid the calling of the multiplex PCR reads with MiXCR, one entry per CDR3 protein. The sample includes around 37,000 distinct CDR3 sequences, approximately 82% of them seen just once. This CDR3 is built from 14 residues. CDR1 is SQVTM, CDR2 ANQGSEA, per germline.

Sequencing used tumor-adjacent normal liver tissue. The V call is TRBV29-1, the J call TRBJ2-5; D is perhaps TRBD1 or TRBD2 (5 bases each). The TCR was taken from a man in his forties or fifties with primary liver carcinoma and hepatitis B virus infection. The CDR3 spells CSVVDGTSQGTQYS. The DNA of the CDR3 is TGCAGCGTTGTAGATGGGACGTCCCAAGGGACCCAGTACTCC.